The 23 T cell receptor beta chains below all came from one sample that was sequenced in a study of cytomegalovirus exposure and HLA in healthy donors. Primers for the PCR totalled 60 Vbeta and 13 Jbeta. Sequencing used immunoSEQ multiplex PCR; TCRdb keeps in-frame clones, though not all of them. The sample records more than 200,000 clones, about three quarters being singletons. The sequenced material came from PBMCs. These receptors were obtained from a male donor in good health and CMV-seronegative.

This chain links TRBV7-9 with TRBJ2-1, with a weak D call TRBD2 (7 bases). CDR1 SEHNR and CDR2 FQNEAQ come from the germline V gene (reference sequence). The V and J ends lost 1 base and 7 bases respectively, with 11 bases between them. CDR3 length: 14 residues. The CDR3 DNA sequence: TGTGCCAGCAGCTTAGTGGGGGGGCGTAATGAGCAGTTCTTC. Translation gives CASSLVGGRNEQFF.

As DNA, the CDR3 is TGTGCCAGCAGCTTAGATGGAATGTCGGACAGGCTAACAGATACGCAGTATTTT. Amino acids: CASSLDGMSDRLTDTQYF. The chain recombines TRBV7-9 with TRBJ2-3, with TRBD1 identical over 7 bases. Germline V gives CDR1 SEHNR, CDR2 FQNEAQ (reference sequence). The CDR3 is made up of 18 amino acids. Trimming took 1 base from V and 3 from J; bases not matched to a gene: 13.

This chain links TRBV4-3 with TRBJ2-1, with D possibly TRBD2 on 5 matching bases. Germline loops: CDR1 LGHNA, CDR2 YSLEER. Trimming took 0 bases from V and 6 from J, leaving 15 bases between them. The CDR3 consists of 16 residues. CDR3 in DNA: TGCGCCAGCAGCCAAGATCCCCCCCCGCGGGCCAATGAGCAGTTCTTC. Amino acid sequence: CASSQDPPPRANEQFF.

The V gene is TRBV11-2, the J gene TRBJ2-5; perhaps TRBD2 as D (6 bases). CDR1 is SGHAT, CDR2 FQNNGV, per germline. The V gene lost 5 bases and the J gene lost 3 bases, with 22 bases spanning the gap. This CDR3 is 17 amino acids long. DNA for the CDR3: TGTGCCAGCAGCCAGGGAGCGGGCAGACTCCCTGAAGAGACCCAGTACTTC. It specifies CASSQGAGRLPEETQYF. The full variable domain, with the rest looked up from reference TRBV11-2 and TRBJ2-5, is EAGVAQSPRYKIIEKRQSVAFWCNPISGHATLYWYQQILGQGPKLLIQFQNNGVVDDSQLPKDRFSAERLKGVDSTLKIQPAKLEDSAVYLCASSQGAGRLPEETQYFGPGTRLLVL.

The CDR3 is CASSRGLSQPQHF. CDR3 coding DNA: TGTGCCAGCAGCCGAGGATTGAGTCAGCCCCAGCATTTT. This chain joins TRBV11-2 and TRBJ1-5; D call uncertain. The CDR3 is made up of 13 amino acids. Germline assignment: CDR1 SGHAT and CDR2 FQNNGV. V was clipped by 5 bases and J by 6 bases, with 11 bases between them.

The CDR3 protein is CASSFLIPQGVEKLFF. Here the CDR3 DNA reads TGTGCCAGCAGTTTCCTGATCCCCCAGGGCGTTGAAAAACTGTTTTTT. The J gene is TRBJ1-4, the V gene TRBV27; tentatively, D is TRBD1 (5 bases). Germline-derived CDR1 and CDR2 are MNHEY and SMNVEV (reference sequence). Trimming took off 3 bases at V and 7 bases at J, with 18 bases between the two ends. The length of the CDR3 is 16 residues.

This clone occurred once. This rearrangement joins TRBV7-9 to TRBJ1-2, with 8 bases matching TRBD1. The V and J ends lost 5 bases and 4 bases, in that order; junction bases with no gene match: 12. CDR1 and CDR2 from the germline V gene are SEHNR and FQNEAQ (reference sequence). CDR3 length: 16 amino acids. CDR3 protein: CASSLDRVSPTYGYTF. For the CDR3, the DNA is TGTGCCAGCAGCCTGGACAGGGTCTCTCCTACCTATGGCTACACCTTC.

The chain links TRBV5-4 to TRBJ2-7, with a weak D call TRBD2 (6 bases). The CDR3 has 13 residues. V shed 3 bases and J shed 4 bases, with 11 bases lying between them. Germline loops: CDR1 SGHNT, CDR2 YYREEE (reference sequence). The CDR3 loop is CASSSGVEYEQYF. The CDR3 DNA is TGTGCCAGCAGCTCGGGGGTAGAGTACGAGCAGTACTTC.

The chain uses TRBV5-4 and TRBJ2-6; D remains ambiguous. CDR1 is SGHNT and CDR2 is YYREEE in the germline V gene (reference sequence). This CDR3 is built from 17 residues. Trimming pared 3 bases from V and 2 bases from J, leaving 15 bases between. CDR3 region: CASSSPYGFAGANVLTF. CDR3 DNA sequence: TGTGCCAGCAGCTCACCCTACGGGTTTGCTGGGGCCAACGTCCTGACTTTC. The full variable domain, with the rest looked up from reference TRBV5-4 and TRBJ2-6, is ETGVTQSPTHLIKTRGQQVTLRCSSQSGHNTVSWYQQALGQGPQFIFQYYREEENGRGNFPPRFSGLQFPNYSSELNVNALELDDSALYLCASSSPYGFAGANVLTFGAGSRLTVL.

V gene TRBV6-1 combines with J gene TRBJ2-7; D may be TRBD2 (5 bases). Germline CDR1 MNHNS, CDR2 SASEGT. The CDR3 has 12 amino acids. V gave up 6 bases and J gave up 3 bases, with 9 bases separating them. For the CDR3, the DNA is TGTGCCAGCAGGAGGGTTTTCTACGAGCAGTACTTC. Its translation is CASRRVFYEQYF.

This clone was counted at least ten times. The chain uses TRBV6-5 and TRBJ1-1, with D perhaps matching TRBD1 (5 bases). This CDR3 region has 14 residues. With 6 bases removed from V and 0 bases from J, the gap between germline ends came to 11 bases. Germline V gene sequence: CDR1 MNHEY, CDR2 SVGAGI. Here the CDR3 DNA reads TGTGCCAGCAGCGCGACAGTTATGAACACTGAAGCTTTCTTT. Its translation is CASSATVMNTEAFF.

The V call is TRBV30, the J call TRBJ2-7; 8 nucleotides agree with TRBD2. Germline CDR1 reads GTSNPN; CDR2 reads SVGIG (reference sequence). Losses at the gene ends were 3 bases for V and 1 base for J; bases not matched to a gene: 5. The CDR3 is made up of 14 amino acids. CDR3 residues: CAWRRRGGSYEQYF. DNA of the CDR3: TGTGCCTGGAGGCGACGGGGGGGTTCCTACGAGCAGTACTTC.

The chain carries TRBV19 and TRBJ1-1; possible D gene TRBD1, 6 bases. The germline V gene encodes CDR1 LNHDA and CDR2 SQIVND (reference sequence). V lost 5 bases and J 6 bases, leaving 13 bases between the germline ends. The CDR3 runs to 13 residues. The CDR3 DNA follows: TGTGCCAGTAGTTACGCCGGGACATCTGAAGCTTTCTTT. Protein product: CASSYAGTSEAFF.

The chain combines TRBV30 with TRBJ1-1, with TRBD1 as a possible D gene (6 bases). The CDR3 has 14 residues. CDR1 is GTSNPN and CDR2 is SVGIG in the germline V gene (reference sequence). Trimming took 1 base from V and 4 from J, leaving 13 bases between them. The CDR3 here is CAWSGWEGVTEAFF. For the CDR3, the DNA is TGTGCCTGGAGTGGCTGGGAGGGGGTCACTGAAGCTTTCTTT.

V and J are TRBV7-2 and TRBJ1-1; 8 bases are a match to TRBD1. CDR1 and CDR2 (germline): SGHTA, FQGNSA. The CDR3 has 14 amino acids. Losses at the gene ends were 8 bases for V and 2 bases for J; bases not matched to a gene: 7. CDR3 DNA: TGTGCCAGCGGGCAGGGGGCGGTAAACACTGAAGCTTTCTTT. Its protein product is CASGQGAVNTEAFF. Complete variable domain (other parts from reference TRBV7-2 and TRBJ1-1): GAGVSQSPSNKVTEKGKDVELRCDPISGHTALYWYRQSLGQGLEFLIYFQGNSAPDKSGLPSDRFSAERTGGSVSTLTIQRTQQEDSAVYLCASGQGAVNTEAFFGQGTRLTVV.

The CDR3: CASSPRGEKLFF. DNA for the CDR3: TGTGCCAGCAGTCCCAGGGGCGAAAAACTGTTTTTT. This chain uses TRBV27 with TRBJ1-4; D may be TRBD1 (6 bases). The V gene lost 5 bases and the J gene lost 8 bases, with 9 bases spanning the gap. From germline, CDR1 is MNHEY and CDR2 SMNVEV (reference sequence). This CDR3 spans 12 amino acids.

The gene calls are TRBV7-8 and TRBJ1-1, with a weak D call TRBD1 (5 bases). There are 15 residues in the CDR3. Between the trimmed V and J ends, which lost 1 base and 0 bases, there was a span of 9 bases. Germline V gene lookup returns CDR1 SGHVS and CDR2 FQNEAQ. As DNA, the CDR3 is TGTGCCAGCAGCTTAGATGACAGAATGAACACTGAAGCTTTCTTT. Protein sequence: CASSLDDRMNTEAFF.

This chain uses TRBV5-6 with TRBJ1-4; no firm D call. This CDR3 is 14 amino acids long. Per the germline V gene, CDR1 is SGHDT and CDR2 is YYEEEE. V lost 6 bases and J lost 4, with 13 bases in between. CDR3 region: CASTPGGINEKLFF. The CDR3 bases are TGTGCCAGCACCCCGGGAGGGATTAATGAAAAACTGTTTTTT. The entire variable domain, with the rest obtained from reference TRBV5-6 and TRBJ1-4, is as follows: DAGVTQSPTHLIKTRGQQVTLRCSPKSGHDTVSWYQQALGQGPQFIFQYYEEEERQRGNFPDRFSGHQFPNYSSELNVNALLLGDSALYLCASTPGGINEKLFFGSGTQLSVL.

This chain connects TRBV27 to TRBJ1-1; D is perhaps TRBD1 (5 bases). The CDR3 totals 12 residues. The germline V gene encodes CDR1 MNHEY and CDR2 SMNVEV (reference sequence). V was clipped by 6 bases and J by 3 bases, with 8 bases between them. Here the CDR3 reads CASSGGYTEAFF. The CDR3 nucleotides read TGTGCCAGCAGCGGGGGGTACACTGAAGCTTTCTTT.

The chain has TRBV5-1 and TRBJ2-3, with a tentative D call TRBD1 (5 bases). The CDR3 contains 12 residues. CDR1 is SGHRS and CDR2 is YFSETQ in the germline V gene. The V gene lost 0 bases and the J gene lost 6 bases, with 5 bases spanning the gap. The CDR3 is CASSLDRDTQYF. The CDR3 DNA reads TGCGCCAGCAGCTTGGACAGGGATACGCAGTATTTT.

This chain links TRBV7-2 with TRBJ1-1, with no clear D. Trimming took 1 base from V and 11 from J, leaving 11 bases between them. The CDR3 has 12 amino acids. Germline values: CDR1 SGHTA, CDR2 FQGNSA. CDR3 sequence reads: CASSLGPRYAFF. CDR3 nucleotide sequence: TGTGCCAGCAGCTTAGGCCCTAGGTATGCTTTCTTT.

The chain joins TRBV4-2 to TRBJ2-2, with D perhaps matching TRBD2 (6 bases). V was cut by 1 base and J by 3 bases, with 15 bases left in between. The V gene's germline CDR1 is LGHNA and CDR2 YNFKEQ. This CDR3 has 17 residues. The CDR3 loop reads CASSQGVDAGHTGELFF. As DNA, the CDR3 is TGTGCCAGCAGCCAAGGGGTAGATGCGGGACACACCGGGGAGCTGTTTTTT.

This sequence joins TRBV5-5 and TRBJ1-5; 12 bases align to TRBD1. Per germline, CDR1 SGHKS and CDR2 YYEKEE (reference sequence). With V trimmed by 3 bases and J by 5 bases, 9 bases remained unmatched. The CDR3 totals 17 residues. CDR3 sequence: CASSYGTGGSGDQPQHF. The DNA for the CDR3 is TGTGCCAGCAGCTACGGGACAGGGGGCTCGGGCGATCAGCCCCAGCATTTT. Drawing the rest from reference TRBV5-5 and TRBJ1-5, the complete variable domain is DAGVTQSPTHLIKTRGQQVTLRCSPISGHKSVSWYQQVLGQGPQFIFQYYEKEERGRGNFPDRFSARQFPNYSSELNVNALLLGDSALYLCASSYGTGGSGDQPQHFGDGTRLSIL.